The sequence of this T cell receptor beta chain was determined in a study of T cell changes during pregnancy in multiple sclerosis. The CDR3 contains 19 residues. J gave up 5 bases and V 1 base, and 10 bases lay outside the gene matches. Per the germline V gene, CDR1 is SEHNR and CDR2 is FQNEAQ (reference sequence). Assay: immunoSEQ multiplex PCR; the TCRdb copy retains only in-frame clones and omits some. The repertoire consists of around 80,000 clones, with almost 95% occurring once and the leading ten covering about 2%. This clonotype originated in a female donor with multiple sclerosis, enrolled in a pregnancy study. Sequences were derived from peripheral blood, sampled before pregnancy. This chain joins TRBV7-9 and TRBJ2-5; 16 bases are a match to TRBD2. The CDR3 sequence: CASSLGGTSGRARIETQYF. The CDR3 bases are TGTGCCAGCAGCTTAGGCGGGACTAGCGGGAGGGCCAGAATTGAGACCCAGTACTTC.